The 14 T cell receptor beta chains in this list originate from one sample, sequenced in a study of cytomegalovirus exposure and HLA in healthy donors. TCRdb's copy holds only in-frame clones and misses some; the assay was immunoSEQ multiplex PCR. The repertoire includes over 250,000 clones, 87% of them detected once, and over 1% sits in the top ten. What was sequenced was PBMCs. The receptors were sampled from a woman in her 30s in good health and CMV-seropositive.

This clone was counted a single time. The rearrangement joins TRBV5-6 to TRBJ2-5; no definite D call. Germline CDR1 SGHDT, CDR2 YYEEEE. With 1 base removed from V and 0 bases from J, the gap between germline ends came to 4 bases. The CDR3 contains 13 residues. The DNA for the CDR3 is TGTGCCAGCAGCTTGCAGAACCAAGAGACCCAGTACTTC. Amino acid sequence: CASSLQNQETQYF.

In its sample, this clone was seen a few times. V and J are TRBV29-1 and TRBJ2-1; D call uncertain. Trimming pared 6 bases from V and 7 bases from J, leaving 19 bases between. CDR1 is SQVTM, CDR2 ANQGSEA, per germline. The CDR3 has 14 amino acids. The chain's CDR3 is CSVVRWSGGNEQFF. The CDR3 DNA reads TGCAGCGTCGTCCGGTGGTCGGGTGGTAATGAGCAGTTCTTC.

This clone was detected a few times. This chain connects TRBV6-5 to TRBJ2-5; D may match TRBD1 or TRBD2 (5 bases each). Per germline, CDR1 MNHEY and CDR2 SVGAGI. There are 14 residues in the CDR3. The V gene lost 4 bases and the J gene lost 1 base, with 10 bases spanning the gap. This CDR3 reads CASSSTGLQETQYF. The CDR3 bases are TGTGCCAGCAGTTCAACGGGGCTCCAAGAGACCCAGTACTTC.

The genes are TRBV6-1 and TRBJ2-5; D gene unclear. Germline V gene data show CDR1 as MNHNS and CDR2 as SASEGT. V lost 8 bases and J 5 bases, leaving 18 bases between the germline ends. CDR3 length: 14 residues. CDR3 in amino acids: CASSSGPQRETQYF. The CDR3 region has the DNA TGTGCCAGCTCCTCTGGGCCACAACGGGAGACCCAGTACTTC.

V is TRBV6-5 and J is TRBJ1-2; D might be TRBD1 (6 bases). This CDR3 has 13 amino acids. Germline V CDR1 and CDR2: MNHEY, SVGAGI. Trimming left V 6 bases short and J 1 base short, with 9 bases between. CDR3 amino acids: CASSSDSNYGYTF. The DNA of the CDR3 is TGTGCCAGCAGCTCGGACAGTAACTATGGCTACACCTTC.

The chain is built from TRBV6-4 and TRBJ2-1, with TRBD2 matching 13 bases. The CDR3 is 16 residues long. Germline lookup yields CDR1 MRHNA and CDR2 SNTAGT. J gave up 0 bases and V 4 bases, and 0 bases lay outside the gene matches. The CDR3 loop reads CASSGTSGGSYNEQFF. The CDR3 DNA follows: TGTGCCAGCAGTGGGACTAGCGGGGGCTCCTACAATGAGCAGTTCTTC.

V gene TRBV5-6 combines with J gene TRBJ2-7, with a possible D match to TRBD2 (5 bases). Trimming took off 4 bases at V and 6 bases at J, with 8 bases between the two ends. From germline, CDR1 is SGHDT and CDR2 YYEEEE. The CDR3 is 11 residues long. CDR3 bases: TGTGCCAGCAGCGTACTAGGCGAGCAGTACTTC. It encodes CASSVLGEQYF.

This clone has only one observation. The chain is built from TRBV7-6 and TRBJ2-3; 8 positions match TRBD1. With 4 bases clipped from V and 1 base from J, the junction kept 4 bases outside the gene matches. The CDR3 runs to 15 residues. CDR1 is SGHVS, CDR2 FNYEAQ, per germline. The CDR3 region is CASSSGGAGTDTQYF. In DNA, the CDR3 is TGTGCCAGCAGCTCAGGGGGCGCGGGCACAGATACGCAGTATTTT.

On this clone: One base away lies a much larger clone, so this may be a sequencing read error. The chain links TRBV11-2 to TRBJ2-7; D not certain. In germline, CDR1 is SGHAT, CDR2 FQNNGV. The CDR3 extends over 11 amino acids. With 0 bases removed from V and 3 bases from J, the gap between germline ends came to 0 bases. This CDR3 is CASSLDYEQYF. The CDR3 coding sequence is TGTGCCAGCAGCTTAGACTACGAGCAGTACTTC.

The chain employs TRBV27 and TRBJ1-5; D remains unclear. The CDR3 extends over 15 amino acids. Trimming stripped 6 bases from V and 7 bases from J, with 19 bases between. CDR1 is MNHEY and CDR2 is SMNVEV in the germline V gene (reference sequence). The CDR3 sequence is CASSDDGSGKQPQHF. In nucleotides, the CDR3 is TGTGCCAGCAGCGATGACGGGAGTGGTAAGCAGCCCCAGCATTTT.

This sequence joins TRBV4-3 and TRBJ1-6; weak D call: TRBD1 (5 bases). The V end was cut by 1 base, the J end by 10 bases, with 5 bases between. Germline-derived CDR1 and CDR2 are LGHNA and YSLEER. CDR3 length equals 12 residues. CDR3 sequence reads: CASSQGDSPLHF. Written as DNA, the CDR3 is TGCGCCAGCAGCCAAGGGGACTCACCCCTCCACTTT.

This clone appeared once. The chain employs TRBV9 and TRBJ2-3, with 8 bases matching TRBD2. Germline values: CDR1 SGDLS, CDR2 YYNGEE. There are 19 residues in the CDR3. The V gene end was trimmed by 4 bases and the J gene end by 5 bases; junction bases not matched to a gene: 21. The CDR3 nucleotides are TGTGCCAGCAGCACCTATCACGGCCTGAGCGGGAGCCGCGTAGATACGCAGTATTTT. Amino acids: CASSTYHGLSGSRVDTQYF.

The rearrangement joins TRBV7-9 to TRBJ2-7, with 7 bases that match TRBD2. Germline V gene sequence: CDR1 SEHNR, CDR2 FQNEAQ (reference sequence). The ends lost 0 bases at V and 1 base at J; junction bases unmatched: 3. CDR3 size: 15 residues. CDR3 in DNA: TGTGCCAGCAGCTTAGCGGGGGGGAAATCCTACGAGCAGTACTTC. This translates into CASSLAGGKSYEQYF.

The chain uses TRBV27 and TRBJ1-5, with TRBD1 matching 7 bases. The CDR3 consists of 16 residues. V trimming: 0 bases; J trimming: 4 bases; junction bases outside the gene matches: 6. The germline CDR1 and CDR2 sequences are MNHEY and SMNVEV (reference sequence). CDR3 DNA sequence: TGTGCCAGCAGTTTATCGTTGGGACAGCCGAATCAGCCCCAGCATTTT. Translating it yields CASSLSLGQPNQPQHF.